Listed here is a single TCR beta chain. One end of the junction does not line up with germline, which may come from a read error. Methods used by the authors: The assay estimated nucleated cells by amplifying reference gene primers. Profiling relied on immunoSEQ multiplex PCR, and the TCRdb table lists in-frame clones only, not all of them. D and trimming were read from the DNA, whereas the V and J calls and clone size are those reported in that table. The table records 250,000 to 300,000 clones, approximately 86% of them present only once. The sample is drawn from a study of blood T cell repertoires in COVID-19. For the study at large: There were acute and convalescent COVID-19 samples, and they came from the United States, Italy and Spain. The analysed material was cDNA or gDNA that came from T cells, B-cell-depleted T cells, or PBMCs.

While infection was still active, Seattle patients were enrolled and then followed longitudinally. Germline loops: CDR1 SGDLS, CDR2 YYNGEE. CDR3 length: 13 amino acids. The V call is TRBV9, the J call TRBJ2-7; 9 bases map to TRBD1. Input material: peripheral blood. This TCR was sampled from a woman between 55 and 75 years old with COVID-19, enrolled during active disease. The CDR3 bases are TGTGCCAGCAGCGCTGGACAGGGGAGGAGACTTTCCTTC. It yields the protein CASSAGQGRRLSF.